This TCR beta chain was recorded in a study of blood T cell repertoires in COVID-19. Across the study: The study drew acute and convalescent COVID-19 samples from the United States, Italy and Spain.

After removal of 0 bases from V and 4 bases from J, the junction contained 6 bases not matched to a gene. The germline V gene encodes CDR1 SGDLS and CDR2 YYNGEE. The CDR3 loop spans 16 amino acids. How the authors handled the data: By means of reference gene primer amplification, nucleated cell counts were estimated. Method: immunoSEQ multiplex PCR; TCRdb's copy keeps in-frame clones and lacks some. Clone size and V and J calls were adopted from that table, with D and trimming inferred from the DNA. Of around 190,000 clones detected, 85% to 90% appear once; the ten largest clones hold approximately 4%.

The sequence came from a human donor in a cohort sampled during active COVID-19. Sequenced input: peripheral blood. The chain uses TRBV9 and TRBJ2-2; 7 nucleotides match TRBD2. CDR3 nucleotides: TGTGCCAGCAGCGTAGCGAGCGGGGAAGCCACCGGGGAGCTGTTTTTT. It translates to CASSVASGEATGELFF.